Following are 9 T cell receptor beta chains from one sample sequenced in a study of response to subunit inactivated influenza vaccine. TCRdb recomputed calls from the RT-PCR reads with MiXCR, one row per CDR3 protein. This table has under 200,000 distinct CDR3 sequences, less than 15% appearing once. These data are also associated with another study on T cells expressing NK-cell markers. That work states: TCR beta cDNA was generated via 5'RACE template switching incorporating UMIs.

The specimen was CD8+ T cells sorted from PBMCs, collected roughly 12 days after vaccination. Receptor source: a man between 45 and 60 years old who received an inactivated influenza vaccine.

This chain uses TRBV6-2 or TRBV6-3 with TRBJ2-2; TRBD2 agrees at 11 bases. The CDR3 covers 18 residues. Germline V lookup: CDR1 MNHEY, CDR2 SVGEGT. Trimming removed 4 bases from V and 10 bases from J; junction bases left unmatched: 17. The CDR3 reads CASSSLGLAATLREELFF. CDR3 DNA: TGTGCCAGCAGTTCCCTGGGACTAGCGGCAACCCTCCGGGAGGAGCTGTTTTTT.

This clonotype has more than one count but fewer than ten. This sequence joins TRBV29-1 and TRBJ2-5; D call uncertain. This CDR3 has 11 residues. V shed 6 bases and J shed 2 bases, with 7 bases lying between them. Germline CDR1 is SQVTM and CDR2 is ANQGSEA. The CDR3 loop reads CSVPLQETQYF. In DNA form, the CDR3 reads TGCAGCGTCCCTCTTCAAGAGACCCAGTACTTC.

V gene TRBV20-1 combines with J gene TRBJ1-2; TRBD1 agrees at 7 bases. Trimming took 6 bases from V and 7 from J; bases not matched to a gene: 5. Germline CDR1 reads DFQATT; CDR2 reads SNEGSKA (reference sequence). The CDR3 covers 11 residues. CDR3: CSAKGAGGYTF. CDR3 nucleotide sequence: TGCAGTGCCAAGGGGGCGGGTGGCTACACCTTC.

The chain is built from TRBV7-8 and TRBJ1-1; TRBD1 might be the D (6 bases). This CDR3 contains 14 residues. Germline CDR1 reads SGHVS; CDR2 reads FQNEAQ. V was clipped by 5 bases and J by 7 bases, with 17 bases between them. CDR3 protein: CASSPRPTGLEAFF. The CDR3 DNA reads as TGTGCCAGCAGCCCCCGCCCGACAGGCCTTGAAGCTTTCTTT.

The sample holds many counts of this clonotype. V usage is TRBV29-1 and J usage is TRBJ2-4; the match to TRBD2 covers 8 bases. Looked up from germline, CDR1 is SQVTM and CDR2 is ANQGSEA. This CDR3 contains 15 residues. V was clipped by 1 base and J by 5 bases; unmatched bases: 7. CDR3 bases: TGCAGCGTTGAAGGGACCGGGAGGGCCGAAAACATTCAGTACTTC. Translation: CSVEGTGRAENIQYF.

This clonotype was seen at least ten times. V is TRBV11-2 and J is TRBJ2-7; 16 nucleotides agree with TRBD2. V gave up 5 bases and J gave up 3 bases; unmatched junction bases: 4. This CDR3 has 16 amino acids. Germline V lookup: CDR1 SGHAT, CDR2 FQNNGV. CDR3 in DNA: TGTGCCAGCAGCCCGGGACTAGCGGGAGGGGGCTACGAGCAGTACTTC. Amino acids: CASSPGLAGGGYEQYF.

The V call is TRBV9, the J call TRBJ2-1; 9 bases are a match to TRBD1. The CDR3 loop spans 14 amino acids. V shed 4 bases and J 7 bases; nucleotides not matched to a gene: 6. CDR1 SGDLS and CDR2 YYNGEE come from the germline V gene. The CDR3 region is CASSKQGARNEQFF. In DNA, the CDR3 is TGTGCCAGCAGCAAACAGGGGGCGCGGAATGAGCAGTTCTTC.

The CDR3 sequence: CASSGLAGNYEQYF. Written as DNA, the CDR3 is TGTGCCAGCAGTGGACTAGCGGGCAACTACGAGCAGTACTTC. The genes are TRBV6-1 and TRBJ2-7, with 10 bases aligning to TRBD2. The germline CDR1 and CDR2 sequences are MNHNS and SASEGT. V trimming: 4 bases; J trimming: 3 bases; junction bases outside the gene matches: 3. There are 14 residues in the CDR3.

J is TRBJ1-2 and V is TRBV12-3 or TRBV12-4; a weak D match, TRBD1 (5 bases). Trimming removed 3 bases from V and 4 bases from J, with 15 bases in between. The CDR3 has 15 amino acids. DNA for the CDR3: TGTGCCAGCAGTTTGAGGGGTCCGGTCTCCTATGGCTACACCTTC. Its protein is CASSLRGPVSYGYTF.